This T cell receptor beta chain was sequenced during a study of blood T cell repertoires in COVID-19. Sequencing used immunoSEQ multiplex PCR; TCRdb keeps in-frame clones, though not all of them. Counted here are roughly 70,000 clones, about 90% occurring once; the ten biggest clones make up approximately 5.6%. Sequencing was carried out using peripheral blood. The receptor comes from a man aged 50-59 years with active COVID-19.

The CDR3 DNA is TGCGCCAGCATTGCGGTAGACAGGGGTCGGGGCTACACCTTC. As protein: CASIAVDRGRGYTF. The genes are TRBV23-1 and TRBJ1-2; TRBD1 agrees at 8 bases. TRBV23-1 is given ORF status, its function remaining uncertain. The CDR3 has 14 residues. J gave up 8 bases and V 7 bases, and 12 bases lay outside the gene matches.